What follows are 18 T cell receptor beta chains derived from one specimen sequenced in a study of identical twins (dated by TCRdb to 2016 to 2017). Library preparation was by 5' RACE. The sequencing machine was an Illumina HiSeq 2000. In TCRdb, the public reads were trimmed at Q25 with fastp and aligned with MiXCR, with productive beta chains retained. Rows are combined by CDR3 protein, so each entry shows the most common genes and DNA. The sample table records fewer than 250,000 distinct CDR3 sequences; over 8% of these occur just once. Of the sample, about 5% is held by the ten largest clones. The sample taken for sequencing was memory (CD45RO+) T cells sorted from blood. The cell subset or site label for this specimen denotes: CD45RO+ enriched T cells. The receptors come from a woman aged 18-30 years in good health.

This clonotype was seen more than once but under ten times. This rearrangement joins TRBV5-1 to TRBJ1-1; 10 bases are a match to TRBD1. Trimming at V came to 6 bases and at J to 4 bases, leaving 3 bases not matched to a gene. The germline CDR1 and CDR2 sequences are SGHRS and YFSETQ. This CDR3 has 13 amino acids. CDR3 bases: TGCGCCAGCACACGGACAGGGGGCACTGAAGCTTTCTTT. Translation: CASTRTGGTEAFF.

This clonotype appeared a few times. The CDR3 DNA reads as TGTGCTAGTGGTTTAAGTGAAAAACTGTTTTTT. This translates into CASGLSEKLFF. V usage is TRBV12-5 and J usage is TRBJ1-4; D remains unclear. The V and J ends lost 3 bases and 7 bases respectively, with 3 bases between them. Germline-derived CDR1 and CDR2 are LGHNT and FRNRAP. This CDR3 spans 11 amino acids.

The CDR3 DNA sequence: TGCGCCAGCAGCCAAGATCTGAGAGGCGAGGAAAAACTGTTTTTT. Its translation: CASSQDLRGEEKLFF. The genes are TRBV4-3 and TRBJ1-4, with D hard to call. Trimming stripped 0 bases from V and 8 bases from J, with 13 bases between. Germline V gene data show CDR1 as LGHNA and CDR2 as YSLEER. This CDR3 has 15 residues.

This clonotype has only a few counts. The V gene is TRBV6-1, the J gene TRBJ2-1; 11 bases are shared with TRBD2. The CDR3 runs 15 residues. From germline, CDR1 is MNHNS and CDR2 SASEGT. The V gene end was trimmed by 7 bases and the J gene end by 7 bases; junction bases not matched to a gene: 9. For the CDR3, the DNA is TGTGCCAGCATGGTGGCTAGCGGGGGGTTAAATGAGCAGTTCTTC. It yields the protein CASMVASGGLNEQFF.

The chain joins TRBV11-2 to TRBJ2-4; perhaps TRBD1 as D (5 bases). CDR1 is SGHAT and CDR2 is FQNNGV in the germline V gene. The CDR3 has 15 amino acids. The V end was cut by 2 bases, the J end by 7 bases, with 15 bases between. The CDR3 spells CASSLIGAQRNIQYF. The CDR3 coding sequence is TGTGCCAGCAGCTTAATAGGGGCCCAAAGGAACATTCAGTACTTC.

This clonotype showed up just a few times. The V call is TRBV20-1, the J call TRBJ2-7; 7 bases fit TRBD1. There are 14 residues in the CDR3. J gave up 5 bases and V 4 bases, and 11 bases lay outside the gene matches. The germline gives CDR1 DFQATT, CDR2 SNEGSKA (reference sequence). CDR3 DNA sequence: TGCAGTGCTACCTCAGGGGGAACCCGGGACGAGCAGTACTTC. It is translated as CSATSGGTRDEQYF.

J is TRBJ1-6 and V is TRBV12-3 or TRBV12-4; D gene unclear. CDR3 length: 13 amino acids. The V end was cut by 2 bases, the J end by 2 bases, with 1 base between. In nucleotides, the CDR3 is TGTGCCAGCAGTTTAACCTATAATTCACCCCTCCACTTT. This codes for CASSLTYNSPLHF.

The chain is built from TRBV20-1 and TRBJ2-7, with D perhaps being TRBD1 or TRBD2 (5 bases each). This CDR3 is built from 13 residues. The V end was cut by 6 bases, the J end by 2 bases, with 14 bases between. In germline, CDR1 is DFQATT, CDR2 SNEGSKA (reference sequence). CDR3 nucleotide sequence: TGCAGTGCAAATCTTCGGGGCACCTACGAGCAGTACTTC. Translating gives CSANLRGTYEQYF.

This clonotype was counted a few times. J is TRBJ2-1 and V is TRBV20-1; 11 positions agree with TRBD2. The CDR3 consists of 17 residues. The V gene end was trimmed by 0 bases and the J gene end by 4 bases; junction bases not matched to a gene: 8. CDR1 is DFQATT, CDR2 SNEGSKA, per germline (reference sequence). The CDR3 nucleotides are TGCAGTGCTAGAGATCCTAGCGGGGGGAGGTCGTACAATGAGCAGTTCTTC. Translated, it gives CSARDPSGGRSYNEQFF.

This clonotype occurred many times. V gene TRBV7-9 combines with J gene TRBJ2-5, with a possible D match to TRBD1 (6 bases). Trimming shortened V by 4 bases and J by 6 bases, and 9 bases separated the two germline ends. Germline lookup yields CDR1 SEHNR and CDR2 FQNEAQ (reference sequence). The CDR3 extends over 12 amino acids. Here the CDR3 DNA reads TGTGCCAGCAGCTCACAGGGAAAGACCCAGTACTTC. It translates to CASSSQGKTQYF.

A few counts support this clonotype. The chain links TRBV20-1 to TRBJ2-1; 9 bases line up with TRBD1. Germline lookup yields CDR1 DFQATT and CDR2 SNEGSKA (reference sequence). With 2 bases clipped from V and 6 bases from J, the junction kept 5 bases outside the gene matches. The CDR3 is 14 amino acids. This CDR3 is CSARWGTGTNEQFF. In nucleotides, the CDR3 is TGCAGTGCTAGATGGGGGACAGGGACCAATGAGCAGTTCTTC.

On this clonotype: A much larger clone differs by one base, so this may be a read error. Because the CDR3 is missing its conserved closing phenylalanine or tryptophan, this is likely a read error. The J gene is TRBJ2-3, the V gene TRBV12-3 or TRBV12-4; D may be TRBD1 (7 bases). The CDR3 consists of 15 residues. V gave up 6 bases and J gave up 6 bases, with 19 bases separating them. CDR3 coding DNA: TGTGCCAGCAGCCCGACAGGGACTTTAGCGGATACGCAGTATGTT. This encodes CASSPTGTLADTQYV.

The chain combines TRBV5-1 with TRBJ1-1; possibly TRBD1 for D (5 bases). Germline assignment: CDR1 SGHRS and CDR2 YFSETQ. The CDR3 is 15 amino acids. V lost 0 bases to trimming and J lost 5 bases, with 14 bases between them. Here the CDR3 reads CASSLGGAERTEAFF. CDR3 nucleotide sequence: TGCGCCAGCAGCTTGGGAGGGGCGGAGCGGACTGAAGCTTTCTTT.

The genes are TRBV4-2 and TRBJ2-2; D is ambiguous. The CDR3 is made up of 14 amino acids. Trimming took off 1 base at V and 5 bases at J, with 8 bases between the two ends. From germline, CDR1 is LGHNA and CDR2 YNFKEQ. The CDR3 region is CASSQGWITGELFF. DNA for the CDR3: TGTGCCAGCAGCCAAGGGTGGATAACCGGGGAGCTGTTTTTT.

This clonotype was counted between two and nine times. The genes are TRBV20-1 and TRBJ1-2, with TRBD1 matching 10 bases. With V trimmed by 0 bases and J by 0 bases, 10 bases remained unmatched. Germline V gene sequence: CDR1 DFQATT, CDR2 SNEGSKA (reference sequence). The CDR3 consists of 18 residues. The CDR3 spells CSARDASRQGAANYGYTF. For the CDR3, the DNA is TGCAGTGCTAGAGACGCTTCCCGACAGGGGGCAGCTAACTATGGCTACACCTTC.

For this clonotype: An end of the junction does not agree with germline; a read error may underlie this. The chain couples TRBV12-3 or TRBV12-4 to TRBJ2-1, with 16 positions matching TRBD2. The CDR3 has 19 amino acids. Here the CDR3 reads CACSFGGTSGRAGRDEQFF. DNA of the CDR3: TGTGCCTGCAGTTTCGGGGGGACTAGCGGGAGGGCCGGTCGGGATGAGCAGTTCTTC.

This clonotype was picked up a small number of times. This chain connects TRBV5-1 to TRBJ2-7, with TRBD1 matching over 8 bases. With 0 bases clipped from V and 7 bases from J, the junction kept 9 bases outside the gene matches. CDR1 is SGHRS and CDR2 is YFSETQ in the germline V gene. CDR3 length equals 15 residues. CDR3 nucleotide sequence: TGCGCCAGCAGCTTGGAGAGTCAGGGGGCGGGGGAGCAGTACTTC. Translated, it gives CASSLESQGAGEQYF.

This clonotype was counted only a few times. This chain uses TRBV20-1 with TRBJ2-5, with 9 positions matching TRBD2. Germline V gene sequence: CDR1 DFQATT, CDR2 SNEGSKA (reference sequence). CDR3 length: 14 residues. The V and J ends lost 6 bases and 5 bases, in that order; junction bases with no gene match: 10. CDR3 in DNA: TGCAGTGCCCATTCTAGCGGGGCCCGGGAGACCCAGTACTTC. It is translated as CSAHSSGARETQYF.